A single T cell receptor (beta chain) is shown here with its context. Its cognate antigen is unknown. TCR sequencing used cDNA made by reverse transcription of extracted RNA. Assay used: immunoSEQ multiplex PCR; TCRdb lists only in-frame clones, some missing. This table holds approximately 89,000 clones, 45% to 60% found once. This sample stems from a study of CD8+ T cells in alopecia areata. Study-wide findings and caveats: Whereas mice showed it more clearly, TCR sharing across patients was murkier, possibly because of HLA. Across lesional scalp, and particularly alopecia totalis/universalis, clonality surpassed that of normal scalp.

Germline trimming cut 5 bases from V and 4 bases from J; bases unmatched to any gene: 5. There are 14 residues in the CDR3. Germline values: CDR1 SGHVS, CDR2 FQNEAQ. Specimen: NKG2D-high CD8+ T cells sorted from blood. V usage is TRBV7-8 and J usage is TRBJ2-5; 9 bases map to TRBD1. The source is a human donor with alopecia areata. The CDR3 reads CASSQQGAGETQYF. The CDR3 coding sequence is TGTGCCAGCAGCCAACAGGGGGCGGGAGAGACCCAGTACTTC.